This entry describes one T cell receptor (beta chain). Sequenced by immunoSEQ multiplex PCR; TCRdb stores in-frame clones only, minus some. Here the sample spans 160,000 or so clones, nearly 90% being singletons. The record originates from a study of cytotoxic CD8 clonotypes in ibrutinib-treated CLL. The CDR3 consists of 18 residues. Trimming took off 3 bases at V and 4 bases at J, with 22 bases between the two ends. The germline CDR1 and CDR2 sequences are ENHRY and SYGVKD. The chain employs TRBV10-3 and TRBJ1-3; TRBD1 might be the D (5 bases). The clonotype originates from a human donor with chronic lymphocytic leukemia. This specimen consisted of PBMCs, obtained at disease progression, from a patient treated with ibrutinib. CDR3 coding DNA: TGTGCCATCAGTGACGATGGGACGCCATACCATAAGGGAAACACCATATATTTT. Protein product: CAISDDGTPYHKGNTIYF.